This is a list of T cell receptor beta chains from one sample in a study of early T cells in non-severe SARS-CoV-2 infection. In TCRdb, the 5' RACE reads were re-called with MiXCR into one record per CDR3 protein. Of 40,000 to 45,000 distinct CDR3 sequences detected, around 6.5% appear once; the ten largest clones hold around 20%. The sample here was whole blood, taken at baseline. The receptor set was obtained from an adult who was a healthcare worker with PCR-confirmed SARS-CoV-2 infection or an uninfected control (not recorded which). The CDR3 runs from the conserved cysteine through the conserved F or W. Each record gives: D gene, clone size, J gene, V gene, CDR3 protein, CDR3 DNA. The D gene is left open where the match is weak. For some rows the clone size is stated as once, few or many, or as a class when expanded; others skip it.

d_gene: NA; abundance: few; j_gene: TRBJ2-3; v_gene: TRBV29-1; CDR3aa: CSGGQDTQYF; CDR3nt: TGCAGCGGGGGGCAGGATACGCAGTATTTT
d_gene: NA; abundance: many; j_gene: TRBJ2-5; v_gene: TRBV19; CDR3aa: CASSIQSDRTQYF; CDR3nt: TGTGCCAGTAGCATCCAAAGCGATAGGACCCAGTACTTC
d_gene: TRBD1; abundance: many; j_gene: TRBJ1-1; v_gene: TRBV5-5; CDR3aa: CASSLAETGGTNEAFF; CDR3nt: TGTGCCAGCAGCTTGGCGGAGACAGGGGGGACGAATGAAGCTTTCTTT
d_gene: TRBD2; abundance: few; j_gene: TRBJ2-2; v_gene: TRBV12-3/TRBV12-4; CDR3aa: CASSRAGGPRTGELFF; CDR3nt: TGTGCCAGCAGTAGAGCGGGAGGGCCTCGTACCGGGGAGCTGTTTTTT
d_gene: NA; abundance: NA; j_gene: TRBJ2-7; v_gene: TRBV20-1; CDR3aa: CSAREGSSGEQYF; CDR3nt: TGCAGTGCTAGAGAGGGCAGCTCTGGAGAGCAGTACTTC
d_gene: NA; abundance: many; j_gene: TRBJ2-1; v_gene: TRBV2; CDR3aa: CASTGTPEGNEQFF; CDR3nt: TGTGCCAGCACTGGGACACCTGAAGGGAATGAGCAGTTCTTC
d_gene: NA; abundance: many; j_gene: TRBJ2-6; v_gene: TRBV3-1; CDR3aa: CASSQDTSGANVLTF; CDR3nt: TGTGCCAGCAGCCAAGACACCTCTGGGGCCAACGTCCTGACTTTC
d_gene: NA; abundance: many; j_gene: TRBJ2-2; v_gene: TRBV12-3/TRBV12-4; CDR3aa: CASSFQGPGELFF; CDR3nt: TGTGCCAGCAGTTTCCAGGGCCCCGGGGAGCTGTTTTTT
d_gene: TRBD1; abundance: many; j_gene: TRBJ2-1; v_gene: TRBV2; CDR3aa: CASKDRGYRGYNEQFF; CDR3nt: TGTGCCAGCAAAGACAGGGGATACAGAGGCTACAATGAGCAGTTCTTC
d_gene: NA; abundance: many; j_gene: TRBJ2-2; v_gene: TRBV20-1; CDR3aa: CSARPLGRDTGELFF; CDR3nt: TGCAGTGCTAGACCCTTAGGGCGGGACACCGGGGAGCTGTTTTTT
d_gene: NA; abundance: many; j_gene: TRBJ2-1; v_gene: TRBV6-2/TRBV6-3; CDR3aa: CASNRDSVYNEQFF; CDR3nt: TGTGCCAGCAACCGGGACTCTGTATACAATGAGCAGTTCTTC
d_gene: TRBD2; abundance: many; j_gene: TRBJ2-1; v_gene: TRBV7-8; CDR3aa: CASSVGGLARNEQFF; CDR3nt: TGTGCCAGCAGCGTAGGGGGACTAGCGAGAAATGAGCAGTTCTTC
d_gene: NA; abundance: NA; j_gene: TRBJ1-1; v_gene: TRBV6-1; CDR3aa: CASREKGNTEAFF; CDR3nt: TGTGCCAGCAGAGAAAAAGGGAACACTGAAGCTTTCTTT
d_gene: TRBD2; abundance: many; j_gene: TRBJ2-5; v_gene: TRBV7-8; CDR3aa: CASSLGASGGQETQYF; CDR3nt: TGTGCCAGCAGCTTAGGGGCTAGCGGGGGGCAAGAGACCCAGTACTTC
d_gene: NA; abundance: many; j_gene: TRBJ2-7; v_gene: TRBV7-8; CDR3aa: CASSLVPGSYEQYF; CDR3nt: TGTGCCAGCAGCTTGGTTCCGGGGTCCTACGAGCAGTACTTC
d_gene: TRBD1; abundance: few; j_gene: TRBJ2-1; v_gene: TRBV3-1; CDR3aa: CASSQVEGQGNEQFF; CDR3nt: TGTGCCAGCAGCCAAGTAGAAGGACAGGGGAATGAGCAGTTCTTC
d_gene: NA; abundance: NA; j_gene: TRBJ2-2; v_gene: TRBV6-2/TRBV6-3; CDR3aa: CASRQAGESTGELFF; CDR3nt: TGTGCCAGCAGACAAGCAGGGGAGAGCACCGGGGAGCTGTTTTTT
d_gene: NA; abundance: NA; j_gene: TRBJ1-1; v_gene: TRBV5-3; CDR3aa: CARSWGEGNTEAFF; CDR3nt: TGTGCCAGAAGCTGGGGAGAGGGGAACACTGAAGCTTTCTTT
d_gene: TRBD2; abundance: many; j_gene: TRBJ2-3; v_gene: TRBV20-1; CDR3aa: CSATKGLAAADTQYF; CDR3nt: TGCAGTGCTACTAAGGGACTAGCGGCTGCAGATACGCAGTATTTT
d_gene: NA; abundance: few; j_gene: TRBJ1-1; v_gene: TRBV7-8; CDR3aa: CASSFGVRGMNTEAFF; CDR3nt: TGTGCCAGCAGCTTTGGAGTAAGGGGCATGAACACTGAAGCTTTCTTT
d_gene: NA; abundance: many; j_gene: TRBJ2-2; v_gene: TRBV2; CDR3aa: CASSLLVTGELFF; CDR3nt: TGTGCCAGCAGTCTTCTAGTCACCGGGGAGCTGTTTTTT
d_gene: TRBD1; abundance: many; j_gene: TRBJ2-2; v_gene: TRBV30; CDR3aa: CAWKGTGRTGELFF; CDR3nt: TGTGCCTGGAAGGGGACAGGGAGGACCGGGGAGCTGTTTTTT
d_gene: NA; abundance: NA; j_gene: TRBJ1-2; v_gene: TRBV27; CDR3aa: CASKRDPNYGYTF; CDR3nt: TGTGCCAGCAAGCGGGATCCGAACTATGGCTACACCTTC
d_gene: TRBD2; abundance: NA; j_gene: TRBJ2-1; v_gene: TRBV7-9; CDR3aa: CASSFGGGAREQFF; CDR3nt: TGTGCCAGCAGCTTTGGCGGGGGGGCCCGTGAGCAGTTCTTC
d_gene: TRBD2; abundance: few; j_gene: TRBJ2-1; v_gene: TRBV20-1; CDR3aa: CSARDRTRLAGNEQFF; CDR3nt: TGCAGTGCTAGAGACCGCACAAGACTAGCGGGAAATGAGCAGTTCTTC
d_gene: NA; abundance: many; j_gene: TRBJ2-1; v_gene: TRBV28; CDR3aa: CASKQIADSPSYNEQFF; CDR3nt: TGTGCCAGCAAGCAAATAGCGGACAGCCCATCCTACAATGAGCAGTTCTTC
d_gene: NA; abundance: few; j_gene: TRBJ2-3; v_gene: TRBV23-1; CDR3aa: CASVVTPQKSTDTQYF; CDR3nt: TGCGCCAGCGTCGTTACGCCACAGAAAAGCACAGATACGCAGTATTTT
d_gene: NA; abundance: many; j_gene: TRBJ1-1; v_gene: TRBV5-1; CDR3aa: CASSRGQTEAFF; CDR3nt: TGCGCCAGCAGCCGTGGACAGACTGAAGCTTTCTTT
d_gene: NA; abundance: NA; j_gene: TRBJ2-6; v_gene: TRBV7-2; CDR3aa: CASSLARSGANVLTF; CDR3nt: TGTGCCAGCAGCTTAGCCAGGTCTGGGGCCAACGTCCTGACTTTC
d_gene: NA; abundance: many; j_gene: TRBJ2-1; v_gene: TRBV2; CDR3aa: CASRIAMGEQFF; CDR3nt: TGTGCCAGCAGAATAGCGATGGGCGAGCAGTTCTTC
d_gene: NA; abundance: many; j_gene: TRBJ2-7; v_gene: TRBV5-1; CDR3aa: CASWESSYEQYF; CDR3nt: TGCGCCAGCTGGGAAAGCTCCTACGAGCAGTACTTC
d_gene: NA; abundance: many; j_gene: TRBJ2-1; v_gene: TRBV6-6; CDR3aa: CASSYSIMSGFPYNEQFF; CDR3nt: TGTGCCAGCAGTTACTCGATTATGTCGGGGTTCCCCTACAATGAGCAGTTCTTC
d_gene: NA; abundance: many; j_gene: TRBJ1-1; v_gene: TRBV15; CDR3aa: CATSRKRGTEAFF; CDR3nt: TGTGCCACCAGCAGAAAAAGAGGCACTGAAGCTTTCTTT
d_gene: NA; abundance: many; j_gene: TRBJ2-1; v_gene: TRBV18; CDR3aa: CASSPQGTSEQFF; CDR3nt: TGTGCCAGCTCACCGCAGGGGACAAGTGAGCAGTTCTTC
d_gene: NA; abundance: many; j_gene: TRBJ2-5; v_gene: TRBV20-1; CDR3aa: CSAASPDMAETQYF; CDR3nt: TGCAGTGCTGCCAGTCCGGACATGGCCGAGACCCAGTACTTC
d_gene: NA; abundance: NA; j_gene: TRBJ1-1; v_gene: TRBV12-3/TRBV12-4; CDR3aa: CASSFPGITEAFF; CDR3nt: TGTGCCAGCAGTTTCCCCGGCATCACTGAAGCTTTCTTT
d_gene: NA; abundance: many; j_gene: TRBJ2-1; v_gene: TRBV20-1; CDR3aa: CSAPVYRSSYNEQFF; CDR3nt: TGCAGTGCACCCGTTTACCGGAGCTCCTACAATGAGCAGTTCTTC
d_gene: NA; abundance: many; j_gene: TRBJ1-1; v_gene: TRBV30; CDR3aa: CAWSPRQLNTEAFF; CDR3nt: TGTGCCTGGAGTCCCCGACAGCTGAACACTGAAGCTTTCTTT
d_gene: NA; abundance: many; j_gene: TRBJ2-1; v_gene: TRBV28; CDR3aa: CASSFLSYNEQFF; CDR3nt: TGTGCCAGCAGTTTCTTAAGCTACAATGAGCAGTTCTTC
d_gene: NA; abundance: many; j_gene: TRBJ2-7; v_gene: TRBV7-9; CDR3aa: CASSQQTFEQYF; CDR3nt: TGTGCCAGCAGCCAGCAGACGTTCGAGCAGTACTTC
d_gene: NA; abundance: few; j_gene: TRBJ2-2; v_gene: TRBV7-2; CDR3aa: CASSLGGSGGELFF; CDR3nt: TGTGCCAGCAGCTTAGGGGGCTCCGGAGGGGAGCTGTTTTTT
d_gene: NA; abundance: many; j_gene: TRBJ2-7; v_gene: TRBV24-1; CDR3aa: CATSLTGTGEQYF; CDR3nt: TGTGCCACCAGCCTTACGGGCACTGGCGAGCAGTACTTC
d_gene: TRBD1; abundance: many; j_gene: TRBJ2-2; v_gene: TRBV4-1; CDR3aa: CASSQDMQGAQTGELFF; CDR3nt: TGCGCCAGCAGCCAAGATATGCAGGGGGCCCAGACCGGGGAGCTGTTTTTT
d_gene: NA; abundance: few; j_gene: TRBJ2-1; v_gene: TRBV14; CDR3aa: CASSPTTPREQFF; CDR3nt: TGTGCCAGCAGCCCTACCACCCCAAGAGAGCAGTTCTTC
d_gene: NA; abundance: few; j_gene: TRBJ2-7; v_gene: TRBV28; CDR3aa: CASSWGSSYEQYF; CDR3nt: TGTGCCAGCAGTTGGGGGAGCTCCTACGAGCAGTACTTC
d_gene: TRBD1; abundance: many; j_gene: TRBJ2-7; v_gene: TRBV11-2; CDR3aa: CASSLTGTGLQEQYF; CDR3nt: TGTGCCAGCAGTTTAACCGGGACAGGGTTGCAAGAGCAGTACTTC
d_gene: TRBD2; abundance: NA; j_gene: TRBJ2-2; v_gene: TRBV7-6; CDR3aa: CASSPRSGGAPGELFF; CDR3nt: TGTGCCAGCAGCCCCCGGAGCGGGGGGGCTCCCGGGGAGCTGTTTTTT
d_gene: NA; abundance: many; j_gene: TRBJ2-6; v_gene: TRBV7-9; CDR3aa: CASTTQGANVLTF; CDR3nt: TGTGCCAGCACCACCCAGGGGGCCAACGTCCTGACTTTC
d_gene: NA; abundance: many; j_gene: TRBJ2-7; v_gene: TRBV28; CDR3aa: CASRDKIDGSYEQYF; CDR3nt: TGTGCCAGCAGAGATAAAATTGACGGATCCTACGAGCAGTACTTC
d_gene: TRBD1; abundance: few; j_gene: TRBJ2-5; v_gene: TRBV28; CDR3aa: CASRTGGRWETQYF; CDR3nt: TGTGCCAGCAGGACAGGGGGCAGATGGGAGACCCAGTACTTC
d_gene: TRBD2; abundance: NA; j_gene: TRBJ2-1; v_gene: TRBV18; CDR3aa: CASSRTGTSGSNEQFF; CDR3nt: TGTGCCAGCTCACGTACCGGGACTAGCGGGAGTAATGAGCAGTTCTTC